This TCR beta chain was sequenced for a study of blood T cell repertoires in COVID-19. Whole-study context: Whether acute or convalescent, the COVID-19 samples came from the United States, Italy and Spain. PBMCs, B-cell-depleted T cells, or T cells were the source of the cDNA or gDNA that made up the material.

Original methodology: The authors estimated nucleated cell counts from reference gene primer amplification. Here immunoSEQ multiplex PCR was the method, and the copy in TCRdb shows in-frame clones only, minus some. That table supplies the V and J calls and clone size; D and trimming were determined from the DNA. The data show approximately 130,000 clones, with 86% seen just once and around 16% held by the top ten. Germline V gene data show CDR1 as SQVTM and CDR2 as ANQGSEA. The length of the CDR3 is 11 residues. V lost 2 bases, J lost 3 bases, and 5 bases lay in between. The chain links TRBV29-1 to TRBJ2-7; D not resolved. The sequencing sample was made of peripheral blood. The receptor comes from a woman in her forties or fifties who had recovered from COVID-19. This CDR3 reads CSVENGYEQYF. The CDR3 region has the DNA TGCAGCGTTGAAAACGGCTACGAGCAGTACTTC.